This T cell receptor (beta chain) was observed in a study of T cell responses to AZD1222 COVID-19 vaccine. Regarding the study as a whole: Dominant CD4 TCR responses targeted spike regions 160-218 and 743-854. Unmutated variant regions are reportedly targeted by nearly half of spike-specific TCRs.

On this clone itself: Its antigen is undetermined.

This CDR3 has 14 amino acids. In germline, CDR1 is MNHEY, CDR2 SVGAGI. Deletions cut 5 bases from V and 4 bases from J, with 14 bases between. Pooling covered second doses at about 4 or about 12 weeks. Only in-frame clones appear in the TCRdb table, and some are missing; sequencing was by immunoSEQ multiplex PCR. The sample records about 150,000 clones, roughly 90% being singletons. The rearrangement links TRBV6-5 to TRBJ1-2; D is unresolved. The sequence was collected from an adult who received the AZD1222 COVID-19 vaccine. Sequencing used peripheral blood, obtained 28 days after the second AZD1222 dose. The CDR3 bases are TGTGCCAGCAGTCCCCGCGCCGAGGGCTATGGCTACACCTTC. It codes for CASSPRAEGYGYTF.